By share, the clone carrying this T cell receptor (beta chain) ranks as large (0.1 to 1%). No antigen is known for it. These data originate in a study of T cells after posttransplantation cyclophosphamide. Broader study findings: Tissue-infiltrating T cells from skin or gut overlapped little with blood T cells. TRB clonality was highly associated with recipient CMV seropositivity and reactivation. Later post-transplant blood repertoires were often dominated by donor CD8+ memory clones.

The CDR3 sequence is 16 residues long. Looked up from germline, CDR1 is ENHRY and CDR2 is SYGVKD. Trimming took 0 bases from V and 7 from J, leaving 16 bases between them. Treatment was busulfan-fludarabine conditioning, a marrow graft, and cyclophosphamide on days +3 and +4. Here immunoSEQ multiplex PCR was the method, and the copy in TCRdb shows in-frame clones only, minus some. There are 1,500 to 2,000 clones in the sample, none observed a single time. This sample comprised PBMCs, obtained around 35 days after allogeneic stem cell transplant with posttransplant cyclophosphamide. The V call is TRBV10-3, the J call TRBJ1-5; D possibly corresponds to TRBD1 (6 bases). The receptor was isolated from a female patient aged 55-70 years who received an allogeneic stem cell transplant from a related donor and was CMV-positive. Some T cells may have originated in the graft donor. The CDR3 DNA reads TGTGCCATCAGTGAGTCAGGTCCGGCAGGGGAACAGCCCCAGCATTTT. Protein sequence: CAISESGPAGEQPQHF.